This T cell receptor beta chain was captured in a study of blood T cell repertoires in COVID-19. The data were produced by immunoSEQ multiplex PCR, yet TCRdb's version contains in-frame clones alone and is incomplete. This table holds 250,000 or so clones, roughly 88% found once. This clone has only a few counts. The CDR3 consists of 20 residues. The sequence was collected from a woman in her forties who had been exposed to COVID-19. Material for sequencing was PBMCs or T cells enriched from blood (not recorded which). J is TRBJ1-5 and V is TRBV21-1; the table calls TRBD1, which could not be checked here. TRBV21-1 is a known pseudogene. The CDR3 region has the DNA TGTGCCAGCAGCAAAGCGTACCCGGACAGGGAGGGGGAAAGCAATCAGCCCCAGCATTTT. Translated, it gives CASSKAYPDREGESNQPQHF.